One sample yielded the 3 T cell receptor beta chains listed below, sequenced in a study of blood T cell repertoires in COVID-19 (dated by TCRdb to between 2020 and 2021). Library prep was done by the immunoSEQ multiplex PCR assay. The clones in this table, taken by TCRdb from immuneACCESS, are in-frame only. Not every clone is retained; where verified, under half of the shortfall comes from an unresolved V gene, and the cause of the rest is unknown. This sample lists about 190,000 clones; approximately 86% were detected once. The top ten clones comprise less than 1.5% of the sample. Material: peripheral blood. These receptors were obtained from a man aged 25 to 45 with acute or convalescent COVID-19.

This clone was counted once. CDR3 DNA sequence: TGTGCCAGCAGCCCGGGACTAGCGGGAAGTAGGGAGCAGTTCTTC. The encoded protein is CASSPGLAGSREQFF. The rearrangement joins TRBV7-2 to TRBJ2-1; 13 nucleotides align to TRBD2. The V segment lost 5 bases and the J segment 10 bases; nucleotides outside the gene matches: 8. Per the germline V gene, CDR1 is SGHTA and CDR2 is FQGNSA. CDR3 length equals 15 residues.

The V call is TRBV27, the J call TRBJ1-4, with TRBD1 identical over 7 bases. V shed 5 bases, J shed 2 bases, and the junction held 11 bases outside the gene matches. The CDR3 sequence is 17 residues long. Germline-derived CDR1 and CDR2 are MNHEY and SMNVEV (reference sequence). The CDR3 bases are TGTGCCAGCAGTCAACGGACAGGTAGTCTCACTAATGAAAAACTGTTTTTT. Translated, it gives CASSQRTGSLTNEKLFF. The whole variable domain, filled in from reference TRBV27 and TRBJ1-4, reads EAQVTQNPRYLITVTGKKLTVTCSQNMNHEYMSWYRQDPGLGLRQIYYSMNVEVTDKGDVPEGYKVSRKEKRNFPLILESPSPNQTSLYFCASSQRTGSLTNEKLFFGSGTQLSVL.

The CDR3 nucleotides are TGTGCCGGGGACACAGCCTACGAGCAGTACTTC. Its translation is CAGDTAYEQYF. This sequence joins TRBV19 and TRBJ2-7; maybe TRBD1 (6 bases). Trimming removed 11 bases at V and 2 bases at J, with 10 bases between. CDR3 length: 11 residues. The germline V gene encodes CDR1 LNHDA and CDR2 SQIVND (reference sequence).